This paragraph covers one T cell receptor (beta chain) sequence. No antigen is known for it. TCRdb itself ran the RT-PCR reads through MiXCR, one entry per CDR3 protein. This sample has fewer than 250,000 distinct CDR3 sequences, with roughly 14% found just once. The source of the sample is a study of response to subunit inactivated influenza vaccine. Study-wide results and limits: Authors suggested each seasonal flu vaccination may recruit only limited numbers of new T cells.

Sequences were derived from CD8+ T cells sorted from PBMCs, sampled roughly 5 days after vaccination. The receptor was derived from a man over 45 who received an inactivated influenza vaccine.

The CDR3 DNA reads as TGTGCCAGCAGTGATACGATGGACAGGGGGCAAGGCACCGGGGAGCTGTTTTTT. Translated, it gives CASSDTMDRGQGTGELFF. The rearrangement joins TRBV2 to TRBJ2-2, with TRBD1 identical over 11 bases. V lost 3 bases and J lost 4; bases outside the gene matches: 10. Germline V lookup: CDR1 SNHLY, CDR2 FYNNEI. The CDR3 is made up of 18 amino acids.